One sample yielded the 18 T cell receptor beta chains listed below, sequenced in a study of chemoradiotherapy in HPV16-positive cancers. Libraries were prepared by immunoSEQ multiplex PCR; TCRdb keeps only in-frame clonotypes and omits some of them. The table includes about 22,000 clones, over 60% detected once. Specimen collection occurred from a patient who underwent chemoradiotherapy. The receptors derive from a human donor with HPV-associated anogenital cancer.

V usage is TRBV11-2 and J usage is TRBJ2-3; 9 bases match TRBD1. Germline V CDR1 and CDR2: SGHAT, FQNNGV. J was trimmed by 1 base and V by 4 bases; bases with no gene match: 0. CDR3 length equals 14 residues. CDR3 in amino acids: CASSWTGGTDTQYF. DNA for the CDR3: TGTGCCAGCAGCTGGACAGGGGGCACAGATACGCAGTATTTT.

The CDR3 protein is CASSMAQGPGNTIYF. Here the CDR3 DNA reads TGTGCCAGTAGTATGGCCCAAGGGCCCGGAAACACCATATATTTT. The chain combines TRBV19 with TRBJ1-3; D uncertain. The CDR3 runs to 15 residues. Trimming cost V 3 bases and J 4 bases, with 13 bases left between them. Germline V gene data show CDR1 as LNHDA and CDR2 as SQIVND (reference sequence).

The genes are TRBV9 and TRBJ2-7; D unclear. The CDR3 loop spans 14 amino acids. Looked up from germline, CDR1 is SGDLS and CDR2 is YYNGEE. V was shortened by 1 base and J by 2 bases, with 10 bases between the two germline ends. CDR3 sequence reads: CASSVTPGTYEQYF. CDR3 sequence (DNA): TGTGCCAGCAGCGTAACCCCAGGAACCTACGAGCAGTACTTC.

V gene TRBV2 combines with J gene TRBJ1-5, with TRBD1 as a possible D gene (5 bases). Germline loops: CDR1 SNHLY, CDR2 FYNNEI. The ends were cut back, 8 bases at V and 9 bases at J, with 17 bases in the middle. The CDR3 has 13 amino acids. This CDR3 reads CASSGTSRVPQHF. The CDR3, as DNA: TGTGCCAGCTCCGGGACCTCTAGGGTGCCCCAGCATTTT.

The V gene is TRBV5-1, the J gene TRBJ2-2; no clear D gene. This CDR3 is built from 14 residues. Germline V gene lookup returns CDR1 SGHRS and CDR2 YFSETQ. Trimming cost V 0 bases and J 6 bases, with 9 bases left between them. The CDR3 loop is CASSLAGGAGELFF. The DNA of the CDR3 is TGCGCCAGCAGCTTGGCCGGCGGTGCCGGGGAGCTGTTTTTT.

This clone was recorded once. This chain links TRBV29-1 with TRBJ2-3, with 9 bases lining up with TRBD2. Germline CDR1 and CDR2: SQVTM and ANQGSEA. The junction had 11 bases not matched to a gene; V was cut back by 6 bases and J by 10 bases. The CDR3 covers 13 residues. DNA for the CDR3: TGCAGCGTGTTAGGGACTAGCCGGTTGGCGCAGTATTTT. Encoded protein: CSVLGTSRLAQYF.

This rearrangement joins TRBV9 to TRBJ2-7; weak D call: TRBD2 (6 bases). Germline CDR1 is SGDLS and CDR2 is YYNGEE. The germline V and J ends were trimmed by 0 bases and 4 bases, with 20 bases remaining between them. There are 17 residues in the CDR3. The DNA for the CDR3 is TGTGCCAGCAGCGTAGGTCCCCGGGGGTCTTTGGGATACGAGCAGTACTTC. It yields the protein CASSVGPRGSLGYEQYF.

The genes are TRBV7-2 and TRBJ2-5; D not resolved. The germline V gene has CDR1 SGHTA and CDR2 FQGNSA. The CDR3 totals 14 residues. V was shortened by 3 bases and J by 4 bases, with 12 bases between the two germline ends. CDR3 DNA sequence: TGTGCCAGCAGCTTCCAATCAGGCGGAGAGACCCAGTACTTC. Protein sequence: CASSFQSGGETQYF.

The V and J genes are TRBV19 and TRBJ1-1; a possible D gene is TRBD1 (6 bases). With 1 base removed from V and 8 bases from J, the gap between germline ends came to 20 bases. The CDR3 is 16 amino acids. Per the germline V gene, CDR1 is LNHDA and CDR2 is SQIVND (reference sequence). The CDR3 loop is CASSIGGAQGIGEAFF. The CDR3 coding sequence is TGTGCCAGTAGTATAGGAGGGGCACAGGGTATAGGAGAAGCTTTCTTT. Using reference TRBV19 and TRBJ1-1 for the parts outside the CDR3, the full variable domain is DGGITQSPKYLFRKEGQNVTLSCEQNLNHDAMYWYRQDPGQGLRLIYYSQIVNDFQKGDIAEGYSVSREKKESFPLTVTSAQKNPTAFYLCASSIGGAQGIGEAFFGQGTRLTVV.

This chain links TRBV19 with TRBJ2-2; 7 bases are shared with TRBD1. The CDR3 is 14 amino acids. Looked up from germline, CDR1 is LNHDA and CDR2 is SQIVND (reference sequence). Trimming took 5 bases from V and 7 from J; bases not matched to a gene: 7. The CDR3 nucleotides read TGTGCCAGTAGTCCAAGACAGGGCGGCGGGGAGCTGTTTTTT. Protein sequence: CASSPRQGGGELFF.

The rearrangement joins TRBV9 to TRBJ2-7; tentative D call: TRBD2 (6 bases). V was pared by 4 bases and J by 2 bases, with 13 bases between. The CDR3 is 14 amino acids. The germline gives CDR1 SGDLS, CDR2 YYNGEE. The CDR3 is CASSPRDSPYEQYF. As DNA, the CDR3 is TGTGCCAGCAGCCCCCGGGACTCACCCTACGAGCAGTACTTC.

V is TRBV5-1 and J is TRBJ2-2, with TRBD1 identical over 12 bases. The V segment lost 0 bases and the J segment 6 bases; nucleotides outside the gene matches: 3. The CDR3 loop spans 16 amino acids. CDR1 is SGHRS, CDR2 YFSETQ, per germline. The CDR3 loop reads CASSLEGQGAAGELFF. The CDR3 DNA reads TGCGCCAGCAGCTTGGAGGGACAGGGGGCGGCCGGGGAGCTGTTTTTT.

The chain employs TRBV7-9 and TRBJ2-3; TRBD1 might be the D (6 bases). The CDR3 covers 17 residues. Looked up from germline, CDR1 is SEHNR and CDR2 is FQNEAQ (reference sequence). Deletions cut 4 bases from V and 7 bases from J, with 24 bases between. CDR3 DNA: TGTGCCAGCAGCTCCGTAGGAACAGGGTCAGGAGGATATACGCAGTATTTT. This sequence encodes CASSSVGTGSGGYTQYF.

The rearrangement joins TRBV5-1 to TRBJ2-2; 8 nucleotides line up with TRBD2. Looked up from germline, CDR1 is SGHRS and CDR2 is YFSETQ. CDR3 length equals 14 residues. The J segment lost 8 bases and the V segment lost 4 bases, leaving 7 bases of the junction unmatched. CDR3 DNA: TGCGCCAGCAGCAAGGGACTAGTGGAGGGGGAGCTGTTTTTT. Its translation is CASSKGLVEGELFF.

The chain is built from TRBV11-3 and TRBJ1-1, with D tentatively TRBD1 (5 bases). V was shortened by 5 bases and J by 10 bases, with 17 bases between the two germline ends. The CDR3 has 13 amino acids. Germline V gene sequence: CDR1 SGHNT, CDR2 YENEEA. CDR3: CASSPLYGARAFF. CDR3 bases: TGTGCCAGCAGCCCACTCTACGGGGCTAGAGCTTTCTTT.

The CDR3 sequence: CASSVEGTGGGEKLFF. The CDR3 nucleotides are TGTGCCAGCAGCGTAGAGGGGACAGGGGGAGGTGAAAAACTGTTTTTT. This chain connects TRBV9 to TRBJ1-4, with 11 bases aligning to TRBD1. This CDR3 has 16 residues. V lost 0 bases, J lost 7 bases, and 5 bases stayed unmatched. Germline V gene sequence: CDR1 SGDLS, CDR2 YYNGEE.

J is TRBJ2-2 and V is TRBV19; tentatively, D is TRBD1 (5 bases). V gave up 6 bases and J gave up 2 bases, with 10 bases separating them. Germline V gene data show CDR1 as LNHDA and CDR2 as SQIVND (reference sequence). The CDR3 covers 14 residues. CDR3 sequence: CASSTTANTGELFF. DNA for the CDR3: TGTGCCAGTAGCACGACAGCAAACACCGGGGAGCTGTTTTTT. The full variable domain, completed using reference TRBV19 and TRBJ2-2, is DGGITQSPKYLFRKEGQNVTLSCEQNLNHDAMYWYRQDPGQGLRLIYYSQIVNDFQKGDIAEGYSVSREKKESFPLTVTSAQKNPTAFYLCASSTTANTGELFFGEGSRLTVL.

This chain links TRBV6-4 with TRBJ2-3, with D perhaps matching TRBD2 (7 bases). Trimming removed 5 bases at V and 4 bases at J, with 13 bases between. This CDR3 is 14 amino acids long. CDR1 is MRHNA and CDR2 is SNTAGT in the germline V gene. The CDR3: CASSPGGRPDTQYF. The CDR3 DNA reads TGTGCCAGCAGTCCGGGGGGCCGGCCAGATACGCAGTATTTT.